This T cell receptor (beta chain) emerged from a study of cytomegalovirus exposure and HLA in healthy donors. Study findings and constraints: Association of a missense DCLRE1C variant with TCR beta V- and J-gene trimming was reported in a later analysis. Among the CMV-associated chains, three were confirmed in vitro as specific for CMV antigens. High sensitivity and specificity were reportedly achieved when the classifier diagnosed cytomegalovirus status.

PCR involved 60 Vbeta and 13 Jbeta primers. Some clones are missing from TCRdb's copy, which holds only in-frame ones; the method was immunoSEQ multiplex PCR. The table lists 120,000 to 150,000 clones, 61% of them singletons. This clone has just a few counts. Its antigen is still unknown. V lost 1 base to trimming and J lost 0 bases, with 9 bases between them. The V gene's germline CDR1 is GTSNPN and CDR2 SVGIG (reference sequence). The CDR3 loop spans 14 amino acids. The rearrangement links TRBV30 to TRBJ1-2, with TRBD1 as a possible D gene (5 bases). The sequence was collected from a male donor in good health and CMV-seronegative. Sequenced material: PBMCs. The CDR3 protein is CAWSGRVTNYGYTF. The CDR3 DNA is TGTGCCTGGAGTGGCAGGGTCACTAACTATGGCTACACCTTC. The full variable domain, its missing parts supplied by reference TRBV30 and TRBJ1-2, is SQTIHQWPATLVQPVGSPLSLECTVEGTSNPNLYWYRQAAGRGLQLLFYSVGIGQISSEVPQNLSASRPQDRQFILSSKKLLLSDSGFYLCAWSGRVTNYGYTFGSGTRLTVV.